This T cell receptor (beta chain) comes out of a study of control samples from healthy donors and cancer patients. Libraries were prepared by immunoSEQ multiplex PCR; TCRdb keeps only in-frame clonotypes and omits some of them. The sample yields about 120,000 clones, roughly 92% seen once. Germline CDR1 and CDR2: MNHEY and SMNVEV (reference sequence). The germline V and J ends were trimmed by 6 bases and 2 bases, with 11 bases remaining between them. This CDR3 region has 14 residues. This clonotype was obtained from a man aged 30 to 39 in good health. J is TRBJ1-3 and V is TRBV27; D gene uncertain. Source material: blood. The CDR3 region has the DNA TGTGCCAGCAGCCCTACGGAGCCTGGAAACACCATATATTTT. Translating gives CASSPTEPGNTIYF.